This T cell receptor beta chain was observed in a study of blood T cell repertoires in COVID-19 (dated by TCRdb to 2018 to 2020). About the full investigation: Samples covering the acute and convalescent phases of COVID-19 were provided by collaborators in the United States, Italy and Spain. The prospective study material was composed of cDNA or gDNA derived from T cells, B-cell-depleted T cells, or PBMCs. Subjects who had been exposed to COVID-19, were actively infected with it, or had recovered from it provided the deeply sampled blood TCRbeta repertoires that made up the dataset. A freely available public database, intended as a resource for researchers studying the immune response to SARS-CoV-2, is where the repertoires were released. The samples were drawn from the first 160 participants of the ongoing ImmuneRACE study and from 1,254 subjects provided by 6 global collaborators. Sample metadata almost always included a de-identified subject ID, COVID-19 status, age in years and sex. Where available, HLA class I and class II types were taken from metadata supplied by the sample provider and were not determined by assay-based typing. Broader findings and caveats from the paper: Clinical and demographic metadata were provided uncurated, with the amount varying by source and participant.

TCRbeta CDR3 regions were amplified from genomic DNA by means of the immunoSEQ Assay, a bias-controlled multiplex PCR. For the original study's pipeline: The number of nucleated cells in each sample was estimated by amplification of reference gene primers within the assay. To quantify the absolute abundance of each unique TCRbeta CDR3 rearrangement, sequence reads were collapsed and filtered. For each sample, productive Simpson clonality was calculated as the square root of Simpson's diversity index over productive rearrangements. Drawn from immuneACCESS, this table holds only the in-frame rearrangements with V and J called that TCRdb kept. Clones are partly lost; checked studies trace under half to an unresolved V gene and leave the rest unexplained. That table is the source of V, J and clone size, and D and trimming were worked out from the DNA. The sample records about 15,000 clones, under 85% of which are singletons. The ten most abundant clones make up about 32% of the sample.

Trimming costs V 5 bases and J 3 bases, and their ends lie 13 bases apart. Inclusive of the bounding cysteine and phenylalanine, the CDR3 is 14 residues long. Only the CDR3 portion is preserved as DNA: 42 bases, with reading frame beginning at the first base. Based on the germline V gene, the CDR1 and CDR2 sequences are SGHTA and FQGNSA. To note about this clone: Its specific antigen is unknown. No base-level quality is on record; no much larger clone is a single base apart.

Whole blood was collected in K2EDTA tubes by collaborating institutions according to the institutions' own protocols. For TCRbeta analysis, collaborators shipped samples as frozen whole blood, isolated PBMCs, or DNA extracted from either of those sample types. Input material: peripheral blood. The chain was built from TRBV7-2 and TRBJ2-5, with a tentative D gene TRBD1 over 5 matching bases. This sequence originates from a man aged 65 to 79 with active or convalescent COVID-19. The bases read TGTGCCAGCAGCACCCTTAAGACAGAAGAGACCCAGTACTTC. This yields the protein CASSTLKTEETQYF.